This TCR beta chain emerged from a study of blood T cell repertoires in COVID-19. About the research overall: The samples span acute and convalescent COVID-19 from the United States, Italy and Spain. The analysed material was cDNA or gDNA that came from T cells, B-cell-depleted T cells, or PBMCs.

Seattle patients were enrolled during active infection and followed longitudinally. Germline V gene sequence: CDR1 LNHDA, CDR2 SQIVND (reference sequence). The CDR3 sequence is 16 residues long. Germline trimming cut 6 bases from V and 3 bases from J; bases unmatched to any gene: 7. Authors' analysis steps: Quantification of nucleated cells was approximated via reference gene primer amplification. Data came from immunoSEQ multiplex PCR; TCRdb stores just in-frame clones and leaves some out. V and J calls and clone size are as listed in that table; D and trimming were resolved from the DNA. The table includes around 260,000 clones, 80% to 85% detected once.

The sequenced sample consisted of peripheral blood. This clonotype originated in a person between 65 and 79 years old with COVID-19, enrolled during active disease. This chain links TRBV19 with TRBJ2-2, with TRBD2 matching 10 bases. CDR3 DNA sequence: TGTGCCAGTAGATCACTAGCGGGGTCTGACACCGGGGAGCTGTTTTTT. Translated: CASRSLAGSDTGELFF.